This T cell receptor (beta chain) was identified in a study of T cell responses to AZD1222 COVID-19 vaccine. Study-wide background: Analysis merged second doses at about 4 or about 12 weeks. Whole-study findings and limits: Clonal diversity may have been underestimated in mostly white British donors.

A remark on this clone: Antigen specificity is unknown.

Profiled with immunoSEQ multiplex PCR; TCRdb holds only in-frame clones, not every one. The sample lists about 110,000 clones, 87% occurring once. J lost 7 bases, V lost 4 bases, and 10 bases had no gene match. Germline loops: CDR1 SGHTA, CDR2 FQGNSA. The CDR3 extends over 15 amino acids. This receptor was obtained from an adult in good health. The genes are TRBV7-2 and TRBJ2-7; 10 positions agree with TRBD2. The sample in question was peripheral blood, obtained on day 0 of AZD1222 vaccination. Written as DNA, the CDR3 is TGTGCCAGCAGCTCGTCTAGCGGGGGAATCCGGGAGCAGTACTTC. Encoded protein: CASSSSSGGIREQYF.